This T cell receptor beta chain comes out of a study of PD-1 blockade in mismatch repair-deficient tumors. Overall study: Patients had approximately 11 mismatch repair-deficient cancer types, all previously treated and progressing.

TCRdb keeps only in-frame clones here, not all; method: immunoSEQ multiplex PCR. The sample has about 19,000 clones, around 80% seen once; the top ten hold roughly 1.4%. The sample in question was PBMCs, obtained 52 weeks after starting pembrolizumab. The clonotype comes from an adult with mismatch repair-deficient cancer.

The CDR3 bases are TGCGCCAGCAGTGAGTCTGGACTCCCTTACAATGAGCAGTTCTTC. Its translation is CASSESGLPYNEQFF. This rearrangement joins TRBV10-1 to TRBJ2-1, with D possibly being TRBD2 (5 bases). The ends were cut back, 0 bases at V and 4 bases at J, with 10 bases in the middle. The germline CDR1 and CDR2 sequences are WNHNN and SYGVQD (reference sequence). The CDR3 has 15 residues.